This T cell receptor beta chain was identified in a study of blood T cells in healthy people across ages. Study findings and constraints: Strong correlation was found linking TCR beta diversity to naive T cell percentage. Long-lived donors exceeded aged donors in naive CD4+ cells and diversity.

This clonotype has a handful of counts. Its antigen is not identified. PCR was performed a second time for roughly 7 to 12 cycles using a sample-barcoded 5' primer and a J-beta primer mix. Every sample produced at least 2.5 million CDR3-containing paired-end reads. TCRdb re-derived calls from the 5' RACE reads in MiXCR, one entry per CDR3 protein. The sample shows about 730,000 distinct CDR3 sequences, roughly two fifths of them seen only once. Each of the donors had approximately 10 milliliters of peripheral blood drawn into EDTA-treated Vacutainer tubes. The receptor was isolated from an older woman in good health. Sequences were obtained from blood.

CDR3 DNA sequence: TGTGCCACCAGTGCCGTGACGGGGGTGGGGAATGAGCAGTTCTTC. It specifies CATSAVTGVGNEQFF. The genes are TRBV24-1 and TRBJ2-1; possibly TRBD2 for D (6 bases). Trimming cost V 5 bases and J 7 bases, with 17 bases left between them. The CDR3 is made up of 15 amino acids. Per germline, CDR1 KGHDR and CDR2 SFDVKD.